This T cell receptor (beta chain) was sequenced in a study of a mutant IDH1 vaccine in newly diagnosed glioma. The overall study: Patients under treatment included about 62% males and around 38% females and had a mean age of approximately 43 years. Standard pretreatment was either radiotherapy, temozolomide, or, for most, radiochemotherapy with temozolomide. Study-wide results and caveats: It was over 85% of patients that developed vaccine-induced immune responses.

This clone was seen a handful of times. The antigen remains unidentified. Repertoires were generated with immunoSEQ multiplex PCR, while TCRdb's copy carries only in-frame clones and drops some. The sample carries approximately 57,000 clones, 70% to 85% recorded once. Time point indicated: week 5, during vaccination. Vaccination comprised doses that each held 300 ug of mutant IDH1 20-mer peptide, plus topical imiquimod. The study enrolled donors with new WHO grade 3 or 4 IDH1-mutant, ATRX-lost astrocytomas. The CDR3 covers 14 residues. The V end lost 7 bases, the J end lost 5 bases, and 18 bases lay between the germline ends. Germline CDR1 SGDLS, CDR2 YYNGEE.

The sequences come from PBMCs, collected from a glioma patient whose treatment included an IDH1 peptide vaccine. The chain has TRBV9 and TRBJ2-5; possibly TRBD2 for D (6 bases). This clonotype was sampled from a woman in her late teens or twenties with glioma. Some clones in this sample may be carry-over from other donors' samples. The CDR3 reads CASCRSPGGETQYF. In nucleotides, the CDR3 is TGTGCCAGCTGCAGATCCCCCGGAGGGGAGACCCAGTACTTC.